The 24 T cell receptor beta chains listed next were all sequenced from one sample in a study of cytotoxic CD8 clonotypes in ibrutinib-treated CLL. Produced via immunoSEQ multiplex PCR; TCRdb's table is partial and in-frame only. The table includes around 310,000 clones, 80% detected once. The sample here was PBMCs, taken before ibrutinib treatment. Source of these receptors: a human donor with chronic lymphocytic leukemia.

The chain uses TRBV6-1 and TRBJ2-7; no definite D call. Germline assignment: CDR1 MNHNS and CDR2 SASEGT. V gave up 1 base and J gave up 7 bases, with 11 bases separating them. CDR3 length: 13 amino acids. The CDR3 protein is CASSEDRVSEQYF. The CDR3 DNA reads as TGTGCCAGCAGTGAAGACAGAGTCTCAGAGCAGTACTTC.

CDR3 sequence reads: CASSPRQDSMYQETQYF. In nucleotides, the CDR3 is TGCGCCAGCAGCCCCAGGCAGGACAGTATGTACCAAGAGACCCAGTACTTC. The V gene is TRBV5-1, the J gene TRBJ2-5, with a possible D match to TRBD1 (6 bases). The V gene lost 4 bases and the J gene lost 0 bases, with 19 bases spanning the gap. Germline CDR1 is SGHRS and CDR2 is YFSETQ. The CDR3 extends over 17 amino acids. Full variable domain (rest looked up from reference TRBV5-1 and TRBJ2-5): KAGVTQTPRYLIKTRGQQVTLSCSPISGHRSVSWYQQTPGQGLQFLFEYFSETQRNKGNFPGRFSGRQFSNSRSEMNVSTLELGDSALYLCASSPRQDSMYQETQYFGPGTRLLVL.

Of note for this clone: A read error may produce the germline difference seen at one junction end. This chain uses TRBV7-7 with TRBJ2-1; D is possibly TRBD2 (5 bases). Per the germline V gene, CDR1 is SSHAT and CDR2 is FNYEAQ (reference sequence). The length of the CDR3 is 14 residues. CDR3 residues: CASSLNSGYNEQFF. The CDR3 DNA reads as TGTGCTAGCAGCTTGAACTCGGGGTACAATGAGCAGTTCTTC.

This chain links TRBV19 with TRBJ2-7, with 11 bases that match TRBD1. The CDR3 is made up of 15 amino acids. The junction had 8 bases not matched to a gene; V was cut back by 4 bases and J by 6 bases. CDR1 is LNHDA and CDR2 is SQIVND in the germline V gene (reference sequence). The chain's CDR3 is CASSRDRGEVREQYF. Written as DNA, the CDR3 is TGTGCCAGTAGTAGGGACAGGGGGGAAGTTCGCGAGCAGTACTTC.

This clone appeared a single time. The chain employs TRBV14 and TRBJ2-1, with D tentatively TRBD1 (6 bases). Per germline, CDR1 SGHDN and CDR2 FVKESK. The V gene lost 4 bases and the J gene lost 4 bases, with 17 bases spanning the gap. The CDR3 length is 16 residues. CDR3 region: CASSPKGAGAYNEQFF. The CDR3 coding sequence is TGTGCCAGCAGCCCCAAAGGAGCAGGGGCTTACAATGAGCAGTTCTTC.

CDR3 nucleotide sequence: TGTGCCAGCAGTTTATCTAGGACTTACGAGCAGTACTTC. Encoded protein: CASSLSRTYEQYF. The chain links TRBV27 to TRBJ2-7; D perhaps matches TRBD2 (5 bases). Germline assignment: CDR1 MNHEY and CDR2 SMNVEV (reference sequence). The CDR3 contains 13 residues. Trimming took off 0 bases at V and 4 bases at J, with 7 bases between the two ends.

This chain uses TRBV5-1 with TRBJ2-1; 8 bases match TRBD2. CDR3 size: 17 residues. Germline trimming cut 0 bases from V and 3 bases from J; bases unmatched to any gene: 8. Germline CDR1 and CDR2: SGHRS and YFSETQ. Written as DNA, the CDR3 is TGCGCCAGCAGCTTGGGATATACTAGCGGAGGCTACAATGAGCAGTTCTTC. This encodes CASSLGYTSGGYNEQFF.

This clone was detected only a few times. The chain is built from TRBV18 and TRBJ2-7; TRBD1 aligns across 10 bases. The trim removed 1 base at V and 3 bases at J, leaving 12 bases unmatched. The CDR3 has 18 amino acids. Looked up from germline, CDR1 is KGHSH and CDR2 is LQKENI. The CDR3: CASSPLGSTGGEIYEQYF. CDR3 bases: TGTGCCAGCTCACCACTTGGGTCGACAGGGGGCGAGATCTACGAGCAGTACTTC.

This clone was detected only a few times. The chain recombines TRBV27 with TRBJ2-7, with 7 bases fitting TRBD2. This CDR3 is built from 14 residues. The germline CDR1 and CDR2 sequences are MNHEY and SMNVEV (reference sequence). With 4 bases clipped from V and 7 bases from J, the junction kept 10 bases outside the gene matches. The CDR3 spells CASSWAGEVGEQYF. Written as DNA, the CDR3 is TGTGCCAGCAGTTGGGCGGGAGAGGTAGGGGAGCAGTACTTC.

This sequence joins TRBV9 and TRBJ2-2; 10 bases are shared with TRBD2. The length of the CDR3 is 17 residues. The junction had 9 bases not matched to a gene; V was cut back by 0 bases and J by 7 bases. CDR1 and CDR2 (germline): SGDLS, YYNGEE. The CDR3 region is CASSVVGGLAFGGELFF. The DNA of the CDR3 is TGTGCCAGCAGCGTAGTTGGGGGACTAGCGTTCGGCGGGGAGCTGTTTTTT.

The chain joins TRBV15 to TRBJ2-7, with 14 bases fitting TRBD2. This CDR3 has 20 amino acids. Germline lookup yields CDR1 LNHNV and CDR2 YYDKDF (reference sequence). V shed 0 bases, J shed 4 bases, and the junction held 14 bases outside the gene matches. CDR3 DNA sequence: TGTGCCACCAGCAGAGATAATGGCCTTGGGACTAGCGGGAGTTCATACGAGCAGTACTTC. Its protein is CATSRDNGLGTSGSSYEQYF.

V gene TRBV7-9 combines with J gene TRBJ2-1; the D is unclear. This CDR3 comprises 14 residues. The germline V gene has CDR1 SEHNR and CDR2 FQNEAQ (reference sequence). The V end was cut by 1 base, the J end by 5 bases, with 9 bases between. The CDR3 nucleotides read TGTGCCAGCAGCTTAGTCCAAATTAACAATGAGCAGTTCTTC. Its translation is CASSLVQINNEQFF.

This clone turned up a few times. V gene TRBV14 combines with J gene TRBJ1-1; D not certain. Trimming shortened V by 1 base and J by 8 bases, and 8 bases separated the two germline ends. Germline CDR1 SGHDN, CDR2 FVKESK. The CDR3 contains 12 residues. The DNA of the CDR3 is TGTGCCAGCAGCCAAGGGAGAGCAGAAGCTTTCTTT. This sequence encodes CASSQGRAEAFF.

The chain links TRBV28 to TRBJ1-2, with TRBD1 matching over 11 bases. The CDR3 contains 14 residues. The germline CDR1 and CDR2 sequences are MDHEN and SYDVKM. Trimming cost V 6 bases and J 3 bases; bases outside gene matches: 3. The CDR3 protein is CASRRTGGDYGYTF. The CDR3 nucleotides are TGTGCCAGCAGAAGGACAGGGGGCGACTATGGCTACACCTTC.

The chain carries TRBV7-9 and TRBJ2-5; unclear D gene. Deletions cut 5 bases from V and 2 bases from J, with 9 bases between. The CDR3 contains 13 residues. Germline V gene lookup returns CDR1 SEHNR and CDR2 FQNEAQ (reference sequence). For the CDR3, the DNA is TGTGCCAGCAGCACGACTGTTCAAGAGACCCAGTACTTC. Its protein is CASSTTVQETQYF.

The chain links TRBV4-3 to TRBJ2-2; 7 nucleotides align to TRBD1. The CDR3 is made up of 14 amino acids. V gave up 5 bases and J gave up 4 bases; unmatched junction bases: 4. The germline V gene has CDR1 LGHNA and CDR2 YSLEER. The CDR3 DNA reads as TGCGCCAGCAGCGAAGGGGGCGGCACCGGGGAGCTGTTTTTT. The encoded protein is CASSEGGGTGELFF.

This rearrangement joins TRBV28 to TRBJ1-2, with D unclear. Germline CDR1 is MDHEN and CDR2 is SYDVKM. Trimming shortened V by 11 bases and J by 0 bases, and 10 bases separated the two germline ends. The CDR3 consists of 12 residues. The CDR3, as DNA: TGTGCCGTGCTAGGATCTAACTATGGCTACACCTTC. Translating gives CAVLGSNYGYTF.

The V gene is TRBV6-5, the J gene TRBJ1-1; 8 positions match TRBD1. Germline V lookup: CDR1 MNHEY, CDR2 SVGAGI. CDR3 size: 13 residues. V shed 6 bases and J 3 bases; nucleotides not matched to a gene: 3. CDR3 in amino acids: CASRDRGDTEAFF. The DNA for the CDR3 is TGTGCCAGCAGAGACAGGGGAGACACTGAAGCTTTCTTT.

The chain has TRBV9 and TRBJ2-7, with TRBD2 matching over 8 bases. The germline V gene has CDR1 SGDLS and CDR2 YYNGEE. Trimming took 0 bases from V and 1 from J; bases not matched to a gene: 3. CDR3 size: 15 residues. CDR3: CASSVGLARSYEQYF. For the CDR3, the DNA is TGTGCCAGCAGCGTAGGACTAGCGAGGTCCTACGAGCAGTACTTC.

This chain joins TRBV11-2 and TRBJ2-1; D unclear. V lost 1 base and J lost 14, with 15 bases in between. The CDR3 is made up of 13 amino acids. Germline V CDR1 and CDR2: SGHAT, FQNNGV. The CDR3 spells CASSLVALVGEFF. The CDR3 nucleotides are TGTGCCAGCAGCTTAGTTGCTTTGGTCGGCGAGTTCTTC. The variable domain in full, completed from reference TRBV11-2 and TRBJ2-1, reads EAGVAQSPRYKIIEKRQSVAFWCNPISGHATLYWYQQILGQGPKLLIQFQNNGVVDDSQLPKDRFSAERLKGVDSTLKIQPAKLEDSAVYLCASSLVALVGEFFGPGTRLTVL.

This clone was picked up a small number of times. CDR3: CASSTGGAAKNIQYF. CDR3 nucleotide sequence: TGTGCCAGTAGCACAGGGGGCGCAGCCAAAAACATTCAGTACTTC. The V gene is TRBV19, the J gene TRBJ2-4, with 9 bases matching TRBD1. Trimming removed 6 bases from V and 0 bases from J; junction bases left unmatched: 3. Germline V gives CDR1 LNHDA, CDR2 SQIVND (reference sequence). This CDR3 is built from 15 residues.

V is TRBV15 and J is TRBJ2-6, with D unclear. Germline values: CDR1 LNHNV, CDR2 YYDKDF (reference sequence). The CDR3 contains 15 residues. V lost 1 base to trimming and J lost 4 bases, with 8 bases between them. Here the CDR3 DNA reads TGTGCCACCAGCAGAGGGTGGTCGGGGGCCAACGTCCTGACTTTC. Encoded protein: CATSRGWSGANVLTF.

V and J are TRBV7-6 and TRBJ1-4; no firm D call. The CDR3 runs 18 residues. Germline values: CDR1 SGHVS, CDR2 FNYEAQ. The V gene lost 1 base and the J gene lost 8 bases, with 23 bases spanning the gap. Here the CDR3 DNA reads TGTGCCAGCAGCTTAGGCCGACGGCCAGTCCGGGCCTTGGAAAAACTGTTTTTT. Translation: CASSLGRRPVRALEKLFF.

This chain uses TRBV7-8 with TRBJ2-5, with D possibly TRBD2 on 7 matching bases. This CDR3 has 14 residues. Germline values: CDR1 SGHVS, CDR2 FQNEAQ. The ends were cut back, 5 bases at V and 7 bases at J, with 17 bases in the middle. The CDR3 here is CASSRGGDSGTQYF. Here the CDR3 DNA reads TGTGCCAGCAGCAGAGGGGGGGACTCAGGGACCCAGTACTTC.